This T cell receptor beta chain was retrieved from a study of shared clonotypes between healthy human individuals (TCRdb year 2020). About the study as a whole: The cohort included a few men and a couple of women between 18 and 49 years of age. For each donor, CD4 naive and CD4 memory were each given three plates, CD8 naive was given two plates, and CD8 memory was given one plate. To estimate repertoire size and how much clonotype sharing occurs between individuals, the study deeply sequenced the blood TCR repertoires of several healthy adults. To increase sequencing depth and limit assay-specific biases, TCR repertoire library preparation and sequencing were carried out by different laboratories using diverse techniques. Per donor, leukapheresis produced somewhere between about 0.9 and 9.5 billion PBMCs.

The donors were healthy, HIV-negative adults with no recently reported acute infections or vaccinations. Every donor was a Caucasian adult residing in Nashville, Tennessee, USA. Magnetic negative selection was used to enrich CD4+ T cells, after which naive cells were positively selected on CD45RA and the negative fraction became the memory subset. Blood was obtained by leukapheresis, after which PBMCs were separated by Ficoll-Histopaque density gradient centrifugation and cryopreserved in liquid nitrogen vapor phase. Analytical flow cytometry was used to check the purity and quantity of each magnetically sorted T cell population. Genomic DNA was isolated from each sorted fraction and quantified by UV absorbance on a Nanodrop 2000c. V loses 0 bases, J loses 1 base, and the germline ends lie 3 bases apart. From the germline V gene, CDR1 is ENHRY and CDR2 is SYGVKD. CDR3 length: 13 amino acids, cysteine to phenylalanine. The DNA shown is the 39-base CDR3, in frame from base 1.

Using the deep immunoSEQ assay, TCR CDR3 regions were amplified from genomic DNA by multiplex PCR. Genomic DNA extracted from each cell subset was distributed evenly over all wells of several immunoSEQ 96-well plates, and each plate served as one replicate. For sorted subsets, approximately 0.2 ug of genomic DNA, equivalent to around 30,000 T cell genomes, went into each replicate PCR. Purified libraries were quantified with a Qubit 3.0 fluorometer, sized on a Bioanalyzer 2100, and re-quantified with the KAPA Library Quantification kit. Every immunoSEQ 96-well plate was sequenced on a separate single-read 150-cycle Illumina NextSeq 550 flow cell. From the authors' description of their analysis: The immunoSEQ output contained only junctional sequences without quality scores, so filtering could not match that applied to full-length reads. To assign V/J genes and CDR3, sequences were annotated using PyIR, a Python wrapper for IgBLAST v1.9, with IMGT germline references. Reads were filtered out if the reads had weak V/J assignments (E-value above 1e-6), no CDR3, stop codons, out-of-frame junctions, or ambiguous translated residues. V3J clonotypes were defined as sequences sharing an identical inferred V gene, J gene, and CDR3 amino acid sequence. Percentage overlap between repertoires was computed as shared unique clonotypes divided by the size of the smaller repertoire. Richness of each repertoire was evaluated using RTK rarefaction, the Chao1 estimator, and Recon v2.1 estimates of unobserved clonotypes. OLGA was used to compute generation probabilities for all TCRbeta clonotypes that the gDNA method yielded from a handful of donors. TCRdb's version of the immuneACCESS table is confined to in-frame rearrangements and falls short of the full clone set. An unresolved V gene accounts for under half of the shortfall where checked; the remainder is of unknown origin. The DNA was the basis for D and trimming; V, J and clone size are from that table. Recorded for this sample are roughly 2 million clones; approximately 96% of them occurred a single time. The ten largest clonotypes hold approximately 0.13% of the sample.

On this clone itself: It has no known antigen specificity. Base qualities are missing; no much larger clone stands one base away. The sample carries other DNA sequences with the same CDR3.

Overall results and qualifications from the work: Estimated clonotype richness was generally larger for naive than for memory subsets. Even with the large sequencing depth, rarefaction of the sorted-subset datasets indicated that sequencing was incomplete. Based on pairwise subsampling, the degree of clonotype sharing among donors was expected to be affected by sequencing depth. Only blood was sampled, and tissue TCR repertoires likely differ from those in blood. Because the study included a small number of donors, the genetic and exposure-history diversity represented was limited. Clonotypes shared by all four sorted-subset donors showed higher generation probabilities than non-shared clonotypes. When a few donors were compared, the shared fraction of clonotypes was 5% to 6.5% for naive CD4, around 4% for naive CD8, roughly 2.5% for memory CD4, and 0.4% for memory CD8.

Sequencing input: naive CD4+ T cells sorted from blood. Per the publication, the cell subset or site label means: CD45RA+ positively selected. The sequence was collected from a man aged 18-30 years in good health. The V gene is TRBV10-3 and the J gene is TRBJ1-1; the D gene remains uncertain. The CDR3 is CAISESQNTEAFF. The sequence in DNA is TGTGCCATCAGTGAGTCGCAGAACACTGAAGCTTTCTTT.